This TCR beta chain was identified during a study of patients and donors after allogeneic stem cell transplantation. TCRdb redid the calling of the RT-PCR reads with MiXCR, one entry per CDR3 protein. This sample has roughly 940,000 distinct CDR3 sequences; roughly 18% occur once, and the top ten carry 6%. Germline CDR1 is DFQATT and CDR2 is SNEGSKA (reference sequence). V lost 4 bases, J lost 1 base, and 13 bases stayed unmatched. The CDR3 contains 17 residues. The sequencing input was blood, either unsorted or a sorted T cell fraction (not recorded which). This receptor was identified in a human donor who was either an allogeneic HSCT recipient or a stem cell or donor lymphocyte infusion donor (not recorded which). It is not recorded whose cells these are; they may come from a transplant donor. The chain employs TRBV20-1 and TRBJ2-7; 10 positions match TRBD1. CDR3 sequence: CSATGTGVRGGSYEQYF. The CDR3 DNA is TGCAGTGCTACCGGGACAGGGGTACGCGGCGGGTCCTACGAGCAGTACTTC.